The 7 T cell receptor beta chains below all came from one sample that was sequenced in a study of CD8+CD57+ T cells in acquired aplastic anemia. By flow cytometry, patients selected for sequencing had shown an expansion of CD8+CD57+ cells. Profiling of TCR beta VDJ combinations and CDR3 sequences used genomic DNA as template. TCRdb ran MiXCR on the reads and lists one entry per CDR3 protein. In the table there are around 200,000 distinct CDR3 sequences, roughly half of which are singletons. The specimen was sorted CD4+, CD8+, or CD8+CD57+ T cells (not recorded which) from PBMCs. The receptor source for this set is a human donor with aplastic anemia.

This clonotype was seen a handful of times. The chain carries TRBV30 and TRBJ2-7; D is possibly TRBD1 (5 bases). The CDR3 totals 12 residues. Germline V CDR1 and CDR2: GTSNPN, SVGIG (reference sequence). The V end was cut by 4 bases, the J end by 7 bases, with 14 bases between. CDR3 loop: CAWNGIGDEQYF. The CDR3 DNA sequence: TGTGCCTGGAACGGTATAGGGGATGAGCAGTACTTC.

This chain joins TRBV5-1 and TRBJ2-7; 11 nucleotides match TRBD2. Germline CDR1 is SGHRS and CDR2 is YFSETQ. V lost 4 bases, J lost 3 bases, and 6 bases stayed unmatched. This CDR3 has 15 amino acids. CDR3 nucleotide sequence: TGCGCCAGCAGCGAGGGACTAGCGGACCTCTACGAGCAGTACTTC. It translates to CASSEGLADLYEQYF.

This clonotype has at least ten counts. The chain joins TRBV24-1 to TRBJ1-1; D gene ambiguous. Trimming shortened V by 6 bases and J by 4 bases, and 17 bases separated the two germline ends. Germline V gives CDR1 KGHDR, CDR2 SFDVKD. The CDR3 has 15 residues. The CDR3 region is CATSSAGSAGTEAFF. In DNA, the CDR3 is TGTGCCACCAGTTCGGCAGGTTCTGCGGGCACTGAAGCTTTCTTT.

This clonotype has just one count. The V gene is TRBV7-3, the J gene TRBJ2-7; 11 bases are shared with TRBD1. Germline lookup yields CDR1 SGHTA and CDR2 FQGTGA. The CDR3 length is 14 residues. V was pared by 8 bases and J by 2 bases, with 5 bases of the junction left unmatched. The CDR3 DNA follows: TGTGCCAGCGGCCAGGACAGGGGGCCCTACGAGCAGTACTTC. Its protein product is CASGQDRGPYEQYF.

In this sample, this clonotype turned up many times. The genes are TRBV6-1 and TRBJ1-4; D may be TRBD1 (5 bases). Trimming left V 5 bases short and J 11 bases short, with 15 bases between. This CDR3 region has 13 residues. Germline V CDR1 and CDR2: MNHNS, SASEGT. This chain's CDR3 is CASSTSGGRKLFF. CDR3 sequence (DNA): TGTGCCAGCAGTACCTCCGGGGGAAGGAAACTGTTTTTT.

The J gene is TRBJ1-2, the V gene TRBV19; TRBD1 agrees at 10 bases. CDR1 LNHDA and CDR2 SQIVND come from the germline V gene (reference sequence). The trim removed 1 base at V and 7 bases at J, leaving 3 bases unmatched. This CDR3 region has 14 residues. The chain's CDR3 is CASSIVGTGVGYTF. The CDR3, as DNA: TGTGCCAGTAGTATAGTAGGGACAGGGGTTGGCTACACCTTC. Full variable domain (rest looked up from reference TRBV19 and TRBJ1-2): DGGITQSPKYLFRKEGQNVTLSCEQNLNHDAMYWYRQDPGQGLRLIYYSQIVNDFQKGDIAEGYSVSREKKESFPLTVTSAQKNPTAFYLCASSIVGTGVGYTFGSGTRLTVV.

This chain joins TRBV5-6 and TRBJ1-5; D call uncertain. The CDR3 loop spans 13 amino acids. The V and J ends lost 0 bases and 6 bases respectively, with 7 bases between them. Germline CDR1 reads SGHDT; CDR2 reads YYEEEE. This chain's CDR3 is CASSLDGSQPQHF. The CDR3 nucleotides are TGTGCCAGCAGCTTGGACGGATCTCAGCCCCAGCATTTT.